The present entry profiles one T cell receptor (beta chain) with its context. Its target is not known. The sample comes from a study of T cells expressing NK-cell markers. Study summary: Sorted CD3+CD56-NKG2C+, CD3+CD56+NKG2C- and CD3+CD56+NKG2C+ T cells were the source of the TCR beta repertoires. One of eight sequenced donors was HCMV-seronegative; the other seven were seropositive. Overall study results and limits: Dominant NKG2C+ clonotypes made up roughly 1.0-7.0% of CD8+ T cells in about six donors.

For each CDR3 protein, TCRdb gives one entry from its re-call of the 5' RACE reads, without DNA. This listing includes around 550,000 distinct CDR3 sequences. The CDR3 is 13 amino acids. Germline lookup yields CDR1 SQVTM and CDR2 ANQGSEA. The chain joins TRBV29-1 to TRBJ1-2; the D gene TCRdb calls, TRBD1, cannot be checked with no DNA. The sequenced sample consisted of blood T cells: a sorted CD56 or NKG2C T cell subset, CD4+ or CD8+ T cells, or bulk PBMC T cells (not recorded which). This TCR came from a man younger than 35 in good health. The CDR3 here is CSVETGGGYGYTF.